This T cell receptor (beta chain) was observed in a study of shared clonotypes between healthy human individuals. V was trimmed by 3 bases and J by 5 bases, leaving 19 bases between them. CDR1 and CDR2 (germline): SGHAT, FQDESV (reference sequence). CDR3 size: 16 residues. Sequenced by immunoSEQ multiplex PCR; TCRdb stores in-frame clones only, minus some. The repertoire holds roughly 1,000,000 clones, with 78% as singletons. J is TRBJ1-1 and V is TRBV11-1; maybe TRBD1 (5 bases). Material: memory CD4+ T cells from PBMCs. Subset meaning: CD45RA-negative fraction. This receptor was obtained from a man in his late teens or twenties in good health. Some clones in this sample may be carry-over from other donors' samples. CDR3 sequence reads: CASSFTPIGARTEAFF. In nucleotides, the CDR3 is TGTGCCAGCAGCTTCACCCCGATCGGGGCCCGGACTGAAGCTTTCTTT.